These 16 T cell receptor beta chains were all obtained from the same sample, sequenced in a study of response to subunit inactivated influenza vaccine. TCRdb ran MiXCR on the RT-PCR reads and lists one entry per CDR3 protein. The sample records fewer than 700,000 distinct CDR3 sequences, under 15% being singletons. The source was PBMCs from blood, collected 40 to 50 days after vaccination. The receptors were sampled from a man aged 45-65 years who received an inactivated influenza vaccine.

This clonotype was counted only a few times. The CDR3, as DNA: TGTGCCAGCAGCTTTGACTTAGCCCCAGAGACCCAGTACTTC. Amino acid sequence: CASSFDLAPETQYF. V and J are TRBV5-8 and TRBJ2-5; D unresolved. V dropped 2 bases and J dropped 4 bases, with 12 bases sitting between them. Germline assignment: CDR1 SGHTS and CDR2 YDEGEE. CDR3 length: 14 residues.

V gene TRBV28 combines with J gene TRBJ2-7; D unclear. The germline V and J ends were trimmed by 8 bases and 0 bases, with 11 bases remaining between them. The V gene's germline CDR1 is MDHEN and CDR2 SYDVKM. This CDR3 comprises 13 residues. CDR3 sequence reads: CASQYPSSYEQYF. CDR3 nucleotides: TGTGCCAGCCAGTACCCCAGCTCCTACGAGCAGTACTTC.

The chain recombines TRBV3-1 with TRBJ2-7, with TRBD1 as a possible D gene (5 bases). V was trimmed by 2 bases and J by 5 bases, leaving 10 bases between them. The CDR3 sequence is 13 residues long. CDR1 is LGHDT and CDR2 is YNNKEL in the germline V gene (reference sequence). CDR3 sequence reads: CASSQSRADEQYF. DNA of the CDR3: TGTGCCAGCAGCCAAAGCAGGGCCGACGAGCAGTACTTC.

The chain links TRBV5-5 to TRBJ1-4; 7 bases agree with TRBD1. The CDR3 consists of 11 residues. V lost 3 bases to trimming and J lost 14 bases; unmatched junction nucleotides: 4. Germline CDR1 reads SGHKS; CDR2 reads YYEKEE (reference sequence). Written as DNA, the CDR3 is TGTGCCAGCAGCTACCGGGACAGTCTGTTTTTT. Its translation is CASSYRDSLFF.

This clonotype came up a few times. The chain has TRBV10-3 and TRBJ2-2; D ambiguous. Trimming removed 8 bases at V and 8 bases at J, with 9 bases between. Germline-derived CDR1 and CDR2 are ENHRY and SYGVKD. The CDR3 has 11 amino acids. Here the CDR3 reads CAIGLEGELFF. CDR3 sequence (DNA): TGTGCCATCGGTCTTGAAGGGGAGCTGTTTTTT.

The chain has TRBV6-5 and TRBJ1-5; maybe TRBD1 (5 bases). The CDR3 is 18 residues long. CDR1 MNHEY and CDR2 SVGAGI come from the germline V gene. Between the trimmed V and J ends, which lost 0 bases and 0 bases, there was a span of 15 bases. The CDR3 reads CASSYSAGTLYSNQPQHF. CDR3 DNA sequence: TGTGCCAGCAGTTACTCGGCGGGGACCCTCTATAGCAATCAGCCCCAGCATTTT.

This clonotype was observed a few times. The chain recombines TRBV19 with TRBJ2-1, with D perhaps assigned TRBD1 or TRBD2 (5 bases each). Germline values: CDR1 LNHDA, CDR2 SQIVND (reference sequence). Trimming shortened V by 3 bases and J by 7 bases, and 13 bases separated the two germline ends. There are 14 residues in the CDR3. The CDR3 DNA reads TGTGCCAGTAGTATGAGGGGTCAGTTTAATGAGCAGTTCTTC. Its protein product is CASSMRGQFNEQFF.

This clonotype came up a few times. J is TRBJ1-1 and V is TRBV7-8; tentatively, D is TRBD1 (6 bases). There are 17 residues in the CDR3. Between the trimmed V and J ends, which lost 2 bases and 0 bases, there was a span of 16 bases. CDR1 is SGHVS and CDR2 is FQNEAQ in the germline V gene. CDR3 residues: CASSLWISQGMNTEAFF. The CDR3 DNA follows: TGTGCCAGCAGCTTATGGATCAGCCAGGGGATGAACACTGAAGCTTTCTTT.

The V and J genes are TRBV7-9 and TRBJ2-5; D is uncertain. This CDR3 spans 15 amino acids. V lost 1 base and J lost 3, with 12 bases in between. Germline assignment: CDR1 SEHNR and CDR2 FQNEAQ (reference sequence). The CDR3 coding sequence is TGTGCCAGCAGCTTAGGAGTCGGCAGGAAAGAGACCCAGTACTTC. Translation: CASSLGVGRKETQYF.

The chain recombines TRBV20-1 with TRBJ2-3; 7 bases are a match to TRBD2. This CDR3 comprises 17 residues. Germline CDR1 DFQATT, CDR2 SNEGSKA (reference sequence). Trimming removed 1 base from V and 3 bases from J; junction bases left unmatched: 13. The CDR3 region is CSARVPLGSGWTDTQYF. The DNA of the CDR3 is TGCAGTGCTAGAGTGCCCCTTGGTAGCGGGTGGACAGATACGCAGTATTTT.

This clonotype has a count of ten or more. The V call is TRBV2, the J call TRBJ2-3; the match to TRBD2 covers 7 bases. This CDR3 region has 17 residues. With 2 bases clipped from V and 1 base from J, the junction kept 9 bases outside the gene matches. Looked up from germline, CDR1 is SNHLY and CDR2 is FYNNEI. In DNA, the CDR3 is TGTGCCAGCAGTGAATCGTTGGGAGGGCCTGGCACAGATACGCAGTATTTT. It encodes CASSESLGGPGTDTQYF. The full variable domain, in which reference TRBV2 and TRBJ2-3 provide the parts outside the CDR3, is EPEVTQTPSHQVTQMGQEVILRCVPISNHLYFYWYRQILGQKVEFLVSFYNNEISEKSEIFDDQFSVERPDGSNFTLKIRSTKLEDSAMYFCASSESLGGPGTDTQYFGPGTRLTVL.

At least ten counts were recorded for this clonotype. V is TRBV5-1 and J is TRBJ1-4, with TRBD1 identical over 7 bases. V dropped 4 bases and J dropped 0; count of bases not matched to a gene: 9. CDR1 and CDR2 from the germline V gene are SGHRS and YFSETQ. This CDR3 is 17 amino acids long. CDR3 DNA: TGCGCCAGCAGCAGGTCACGGGACAGCACAACTAATGAAAAACTGTTTTTT. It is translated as CASSRSRDSTTNEKLFF.

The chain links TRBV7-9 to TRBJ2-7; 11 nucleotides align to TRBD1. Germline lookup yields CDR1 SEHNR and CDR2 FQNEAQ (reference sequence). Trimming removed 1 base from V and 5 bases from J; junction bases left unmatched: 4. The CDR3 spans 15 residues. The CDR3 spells CASSLGTGGGHEQYF. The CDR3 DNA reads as TGTGCCAGCAGCTTAGGGACAGGGGGCGGCCACGAGCAGTACTTC.

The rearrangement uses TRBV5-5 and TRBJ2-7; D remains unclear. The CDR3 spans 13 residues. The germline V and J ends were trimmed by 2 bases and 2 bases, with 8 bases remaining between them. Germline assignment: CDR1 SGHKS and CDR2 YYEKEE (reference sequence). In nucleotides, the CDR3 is TGTGCCAGCAGCTTCCAGGCGGCCTACGAGCAGTACTTC. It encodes CASSFQAAYEQYF.

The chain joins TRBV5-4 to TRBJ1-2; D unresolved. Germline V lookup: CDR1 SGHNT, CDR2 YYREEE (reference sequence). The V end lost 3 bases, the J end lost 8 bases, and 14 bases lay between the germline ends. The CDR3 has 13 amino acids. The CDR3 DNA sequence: TGTGCCAGCAGCTATTCTAACTATGGCGGCTACACCTTC. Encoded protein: CASSYSNYGGYTF. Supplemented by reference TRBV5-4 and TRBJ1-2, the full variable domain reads ETGVTQSPTHLIKTRGQQVTLRCSSQSGHNTVSWYQQALGQGPQFIFQYYREEENGRGNFPPRFSGLQFPNYSSELNVNALELDDSALYLCASSYSNYGGYTFGSGTRLTVV.

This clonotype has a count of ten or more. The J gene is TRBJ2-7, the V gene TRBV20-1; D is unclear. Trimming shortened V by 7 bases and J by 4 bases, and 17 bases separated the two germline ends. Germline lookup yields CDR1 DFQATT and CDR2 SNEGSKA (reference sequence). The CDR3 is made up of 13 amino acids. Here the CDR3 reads CSVLELGKYEQYF. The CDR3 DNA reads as TGCAGTGTACTTGAACTGGGGAAATACGAGCAGTACTTC.